This T cell receptor (beta chain) was retrieved from a study of T-cell reconstitution after alpha-beta-depleted transplantation in children. CDR3 length: 15 amino acids. V gave up 2 bases and J gave up 5 bases, with 13 bases separating them. Germline lookup yields CDR1 MDHEN and CDR2 SYDVKM. Unique molecular identifiers featured in how the TCRbeta library was prepared. A single record per CDR3 protein comes from TCRdb applying MiXCR to the PCR reads. The data show over 550,000 distinct CDR3 sequences, about 10% seen once. This clonotype was detected only a few times. The sequencing used PBMCs from the stem cell graft donor, collected from the stem cell graft. This chain joins TRBV28 and TRBJ1-5, with D hard to call. The sequence was collected from a human donor who donated a stem cell graft to a child with acute myeloid leukemia. The CDR3 reads CASSLMPLEDQPQHF. CDR3 nucleotides: TGTGCCAGCAGTTTAATGCCCTTAGAGGATCAGCCCCAGCATTTT.